One sample yielded the 11 T cell receptor beta chains listed below, sequenced in a study of cytomegalovirus exposure and HLA in healthy donors (dated by TCRdb to the late 2010s). Library preparation was by the immunoSEQ multiplex PCR assay. The multiplex PCR relied on a mix of 60 forward primers for TCR Vbeta segments and 13 reverse primers for TCR Jbeta segments. The immuneACCESS repertoire file appears here via TCRdb, limited to in-frame rearrangements. These files lack a portion of the clones; in checked studies, under half of the deficit traces to unresolved V genes, and the cause of the others is not known. The table for this sample lists 280,000 or so clones; around nine tenths of them were counted only once. The ten top clones hold roughly 2.3% of the sample. Specimen: PBMCs. Receptors originate from a woman younger than 35 in good health and CMV-seronegative.

This clone was found once. V is TRBV6-4 and J is TRBJ2-1, with D possibly matching TRBD1 (6 bases). Germline V CDR1 and CDR2: MRHNA, SNTAGT. The length of the CDR3 is 15 residues. Trimming removed 0 bases from V and 4 bases from J, with 10 bases in between. CDR3 sequence (DNA): TGTGCCAGCAGTGACTCGGGGGCAGGTTACAATGAGCAGTTCTTC. Translation gives CASSDSGAGYNEQFF.

The chain uses TRBV10-2 and TRBJ1-3; possibly TRBD1 for D (6 bases). The V gene lost 10 bases and the J gene lost 4 bases, with 14 bases spanning the gap. The CDR3 covers 13 residues. From germline, CDR1 is WSHSY and CDR2 SAAADI. The CDR3 DNA sequence: TGCGCCACCCAAAACAGGGAAGGAAACACCATATATTTT. Its translation: CATQNREGNTIYF.

This rearrangement joins TRBV18 to TRBJ2-3, with 7 nucleotides matching TRBD2. In germline, CDR1 is KGHSH, CDR2 LQKENI. V dropped 6 bases and J dropped 0; count of bases not matched to a gene: 6. This CDR3 region has 15 residues. In nucleotides, the CDR3 is TGTGCCAGCTCGGCTAGCGGTCCTAGCACAGATACGCAGTATTTT. Protein product: CASSASGPSTDTQYF.

A remark on this clone: The junction departs from the called germline gene at one end, perhaps through a read error. The chain recombines TRBV7-7 with TRBJ2-5, with D tentatively TRBD2 (5 bases). The CDR3 length is 14 residues. Germline CDR1 reads SSHAT; CDR2 reads FNYEAQ (reference sequence). The CDR3 here is CASSPGEGWETQYF. The CDR3 nucleotides are TGTGCTAGCAGCCCCGGGGAAGGATGGGAGACCCAGTACTTC.

The chain links TRBV7-9 to TRBJ2-3; no reliable D call. The V end was cut by 2 bases, the J end by 0 bases, with 6 bases between. Germline V gives CDR1 SEHNR, CDR2 FQNEAQ (reference sequence). The CDR3 covers 14 residues. This CDR3 reads CASSLTRSTDTQYF. The CDR3 bases are TGTGCCAGCAGCTTAACCAGAAGCACAGATACGCAGTATTTT.

The chain uses TRBV14 and TRBJ1-1; D gene ambiguous. Germline lookup yields CDR1 SGHDN and CDR2 FVKESK. The CDR3 has 13 amino acids. V was pared by 1 base and J by 9 bases, with 12 bases between. The CDR3 sequence: CASSQARQTKAFF. The CDR3 DNA is TGTGCCAGCAGCCAAGCGCGGCAGACTAAAGCTTTCTTT.

A single count supports this clone. The chain couples TRBV9 to TRBJ1-1; 8 bases line up with TRBD1. Trimming at V came to 3 bases and at J to 4 bases, leaving 11 bases not matched to a gene. The CDR3 covers 16 residues. The germline V gene encodes CDR1 SGDLS and CDR2 YYNGEE. CDR3 nucleotides: TGTGCCAGCAGCGAGGGGGGGGACAGGCTTACCACTGAAGCTTTCTTT. Its translation: CASSEGGDRLTTEAFF. Together with reference TRBV9 and TRBJ1-1, the CDR3 gives the full variable domain: DSGVTQTPKHLITATGQRVTLRCSPRSGDLSVYWYQQSLDQGLQFLIQYYNGEERAKGNILERFSAQQFPDLHSELNLSSLELGDSALYFCASSEGGDRLTTEAFFGQGTRLTVV.

The rearrangement joins TRBV4-1 to TRBJ2-1; TRBD2 is a possible D gene (6 bases). The CDR3 has 12 residues. Trimming left V 3 bases short and J 8 bases short, with 8 bases between. From germline, CDR1 is MGHRA and CDR2 YSYEKL. The CDR3 DNA sequence: TGCGCCAGCAGCCACGGGGGAGATGAGCAGTTCTTC. Encoded protein: CASSHGGDEQFF.

In its sample, this clone was seen once. An end of the junction does not agree with germline; a read error may underlie this. The chain is built from TRBV20-1 and TRBJ1-2, with a weak D call TRBD1 (5 bases). Looked up from germline, CDR1 is DFQATT and CDR2 is SNEGSKA (reference sequence). The CDR3 runs to 9 residues. The CDR3 loop reads CSAREFDSF. For the CDR3, the DNA is TGCAGTGCTAGAGAATTCGACAGCTTC.

The CDR3 here is CSANSAIEQFF. The CDR3 DNA reads as TGCAGTGCTAATTCCGCTATTGAGCAGTTCTTC. The V call is TRBV20-1, the J call TRBJ2-1, with D hard to call. V was trimmed by 4 bases and J by 9 bases, leaving 10 bases between them. CDR3 length: 11 amino acids. Germline-derived CDR1 and CDR2 are DFQATT and SNEGSKA (reference sequence).

This chain joins TRBV30 and TRBJ2-5; D is uncertain. The end of the DNA fits TRBJ2-7 better, so the J call may be wrong. The CDR3 sequence is 13 residues long. Germline V lookup: CDR1 GTSNPN, CDR2 SVGIG (reference sequence). The CDR3 DNA is TGTGCCTGGAGTGCTGCTCTCGACTACGAGCAGTACTTC. Translated, it gives CAWSAALDYEQYF.